This TCR beta chain is from a study of CXCR3-negative and CXCR3-positive naive CD8 T cells. The CDR3 sequence is 16 residues long. The germline gives CDR1 LGHNA, CDR2 YSLEER. UMI labels and 5' RACE were used to prepare the TRB cDNA libraries. TCRdb re-analyzed the 5' RACE reads; it lists each CDR3 protein once, without DNA. This listing includes about 43,000 distinct CDR3 sequences. This rearrangement joins TRBV4-3 to TRBJ2-6; checking the TCRdb D call of TRBD2 is not possible without DNA. The sample comprised memory CD8+ T cells from blood. The sequence came from a human donor in good health. Some clones in this sample may be carry-over from other donors' samples. The CDR3 sequence: CASSRGGDSGANVLTF.